This T cell receptor beta chain emerged from a study of blood T cell repertoires in COVID-19. CDR1 and CDR2 (germline): SGDLS, YYNGEE. V lost 1 base and J lost 6; bases outside the gene matches: 5. There are 16 residues in the CDR3. A case of COVID-19 had been met by exposed participants within 2 weeks before study entry. Profiled with immunoSEQ multiplex PCR; TCRdb holds only in-frame clones, not every one. The data hold about 180,000 clones, with 80% observed a single time. The chain has TRBV9 and TRBJ2-1; 12 nucleotides agree with TRBD2. Sequenced sample: PBMCs or T cells enriched from blood (not recorded which). The origin of this receptor is a man in his fifties or sixties who had been exposed to COVID-19. CDR3 DNA: TGTGCCAGCAGCGTACTGTCTAGCGGGAGGGGCAATGAGCAGTTCTTC. Translation gives CASSVLSSGRGNEQFF.